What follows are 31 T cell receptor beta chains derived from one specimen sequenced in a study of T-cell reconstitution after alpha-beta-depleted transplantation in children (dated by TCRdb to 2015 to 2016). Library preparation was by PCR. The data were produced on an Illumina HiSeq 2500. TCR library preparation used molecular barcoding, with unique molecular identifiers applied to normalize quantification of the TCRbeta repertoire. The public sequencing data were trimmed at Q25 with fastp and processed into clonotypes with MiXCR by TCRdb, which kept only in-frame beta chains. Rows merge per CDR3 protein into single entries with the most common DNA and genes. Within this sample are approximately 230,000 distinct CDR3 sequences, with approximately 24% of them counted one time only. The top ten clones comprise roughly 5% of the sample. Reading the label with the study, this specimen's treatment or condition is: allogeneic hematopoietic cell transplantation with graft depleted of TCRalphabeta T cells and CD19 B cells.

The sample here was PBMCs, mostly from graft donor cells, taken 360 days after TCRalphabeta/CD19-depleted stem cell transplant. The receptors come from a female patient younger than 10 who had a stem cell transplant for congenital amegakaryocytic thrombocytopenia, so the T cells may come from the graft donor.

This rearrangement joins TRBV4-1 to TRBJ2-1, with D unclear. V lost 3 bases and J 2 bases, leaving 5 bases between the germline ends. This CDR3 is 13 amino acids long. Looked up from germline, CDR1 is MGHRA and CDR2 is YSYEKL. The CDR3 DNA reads TGCGCCAGCAGCCACGATACCTACAATGAGCAGTTCTTC. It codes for CASSHDTYNEQFF.

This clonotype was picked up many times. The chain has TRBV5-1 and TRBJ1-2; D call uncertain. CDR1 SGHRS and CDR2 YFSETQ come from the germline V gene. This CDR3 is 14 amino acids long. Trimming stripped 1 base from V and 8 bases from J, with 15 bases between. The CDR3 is CASSLTPPSGGYTF. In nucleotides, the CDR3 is TGCGCCAGCAGCTTGACCCCCCCCTCGGGCGGCTACACCTTC.

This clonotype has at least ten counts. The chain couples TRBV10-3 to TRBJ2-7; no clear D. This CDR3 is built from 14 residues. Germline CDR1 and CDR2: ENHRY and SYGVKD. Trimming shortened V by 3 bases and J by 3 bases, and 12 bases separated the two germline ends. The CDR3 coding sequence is TGTGCCATCAGTGACGTGGGATCGGACTACGAGCAGTACTTC. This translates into CAISDVGSDYEQYF.

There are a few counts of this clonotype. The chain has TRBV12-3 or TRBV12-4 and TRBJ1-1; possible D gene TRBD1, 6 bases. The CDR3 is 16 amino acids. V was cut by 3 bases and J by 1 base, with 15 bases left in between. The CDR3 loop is CASSFAMGRGNTEAFF. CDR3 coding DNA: TGTGCCAGCAGTTTCGCAATGGGCAGGGGGAACACTGAAGCTTTCTTT.

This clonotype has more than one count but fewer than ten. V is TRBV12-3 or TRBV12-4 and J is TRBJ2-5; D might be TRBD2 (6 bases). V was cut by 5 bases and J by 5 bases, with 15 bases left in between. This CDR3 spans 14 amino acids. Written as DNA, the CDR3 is TGTGCCAGCAGTGGGATAGATGGGAGGGAGACCCAGTACTTC. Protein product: CASSGIDGRETQYF.

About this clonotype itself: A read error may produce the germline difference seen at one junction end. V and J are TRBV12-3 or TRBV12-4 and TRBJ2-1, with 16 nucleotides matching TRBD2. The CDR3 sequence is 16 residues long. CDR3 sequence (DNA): TGTGCCAGCAGTCTGGGACTAGCGGGGGGGAACAAGGAGCAGTTCTTC. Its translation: CASSLGLAGGNKEQFF.

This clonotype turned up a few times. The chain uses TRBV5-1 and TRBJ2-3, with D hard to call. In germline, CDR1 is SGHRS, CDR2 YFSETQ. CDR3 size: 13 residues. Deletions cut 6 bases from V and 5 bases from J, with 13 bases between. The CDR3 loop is CASTEVLGDTQYF. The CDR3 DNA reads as TGCGCCAGCACTGAGGTTTTGGGAGATACGCAGTATTTT.

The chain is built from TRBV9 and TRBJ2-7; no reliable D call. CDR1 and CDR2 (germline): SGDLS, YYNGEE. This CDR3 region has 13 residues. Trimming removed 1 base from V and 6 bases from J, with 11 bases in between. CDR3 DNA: TGTGCCAGCAGCGTACAAAGTCTTTCCGAGCAGTACTTC. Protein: CASSVQSLSEQYF.

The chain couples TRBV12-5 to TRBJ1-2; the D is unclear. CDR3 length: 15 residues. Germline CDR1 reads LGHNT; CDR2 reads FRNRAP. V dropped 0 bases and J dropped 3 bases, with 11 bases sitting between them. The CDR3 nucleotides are TGTGCTAGTGGTTTGGTACCCGGCACTGACTATGGCTACACCTTC. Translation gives CASGLVPGTDYGYTF.

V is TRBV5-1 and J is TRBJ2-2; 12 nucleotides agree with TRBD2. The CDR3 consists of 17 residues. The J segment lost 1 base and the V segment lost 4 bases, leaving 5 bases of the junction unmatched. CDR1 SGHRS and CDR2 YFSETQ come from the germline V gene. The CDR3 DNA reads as TGCGCCAGCAGCCAAACACTAGCGGGAGGGAACACCGGGGAGCTGTTTTTT. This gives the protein CASSQTLAGGNTGELFF.

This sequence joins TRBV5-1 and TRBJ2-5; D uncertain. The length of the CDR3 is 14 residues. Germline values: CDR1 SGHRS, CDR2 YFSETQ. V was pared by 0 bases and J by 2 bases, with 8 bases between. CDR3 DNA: TGCGCCAGCAGCTTGGTGACGGAACAAGAGACCCAGTACTTC. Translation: CASSLVTEQETQYF.

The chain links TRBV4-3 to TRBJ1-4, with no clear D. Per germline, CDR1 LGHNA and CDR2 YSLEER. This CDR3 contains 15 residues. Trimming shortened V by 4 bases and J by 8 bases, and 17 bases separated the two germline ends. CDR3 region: CASSPDPYSEEKLFF. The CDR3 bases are TGCGCCAGCAGCCCTGACCCCTACTCCGAGGAAAAACTGTTTTTT.

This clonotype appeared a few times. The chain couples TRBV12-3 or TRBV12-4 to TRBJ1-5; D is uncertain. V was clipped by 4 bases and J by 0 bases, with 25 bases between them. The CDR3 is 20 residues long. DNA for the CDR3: TGTGCCAGCAGTTACAGAATGTCCGGTTTGGCAGGCTATAGCAATCAGCCCCAGCATTTT. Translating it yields CASSYRMSGLAGYSNQPQHF.

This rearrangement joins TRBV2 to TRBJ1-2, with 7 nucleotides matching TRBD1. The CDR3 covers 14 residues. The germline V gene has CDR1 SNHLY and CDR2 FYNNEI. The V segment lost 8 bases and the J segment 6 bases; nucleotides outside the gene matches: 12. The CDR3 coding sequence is TGTGCCAGCCAAGACGGAACAGGGGAAGATGGCTACACCTTC. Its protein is CASQDGTGEDGYTF.

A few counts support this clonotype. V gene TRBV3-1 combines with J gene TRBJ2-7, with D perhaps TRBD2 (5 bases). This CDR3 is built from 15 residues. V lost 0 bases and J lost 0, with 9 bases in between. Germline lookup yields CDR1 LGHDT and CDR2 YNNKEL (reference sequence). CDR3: CASSQDPGISYEQYF. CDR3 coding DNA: TGTGCCAGCAGCCAAGACCCCGGGATCTCCTACGAGCAGTACTTC.

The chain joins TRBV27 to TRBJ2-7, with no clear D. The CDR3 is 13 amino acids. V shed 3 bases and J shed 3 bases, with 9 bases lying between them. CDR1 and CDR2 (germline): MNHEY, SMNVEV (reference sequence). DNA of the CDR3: TGTGCCAGCAGTTTCCGGGTGGGCTACGAGCAGTACTTC. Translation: CASSFRVGYEQYF.

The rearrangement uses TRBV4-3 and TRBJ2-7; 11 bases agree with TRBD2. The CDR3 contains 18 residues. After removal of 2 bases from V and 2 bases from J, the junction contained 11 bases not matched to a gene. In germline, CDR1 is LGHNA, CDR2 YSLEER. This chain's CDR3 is CASSQKKGTSGIPYEQYF. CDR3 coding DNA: TGCGCCAGCAGCCAAAAAAAGGGGACTAGCGGAATACCCTACGAGCAGTACTTC.

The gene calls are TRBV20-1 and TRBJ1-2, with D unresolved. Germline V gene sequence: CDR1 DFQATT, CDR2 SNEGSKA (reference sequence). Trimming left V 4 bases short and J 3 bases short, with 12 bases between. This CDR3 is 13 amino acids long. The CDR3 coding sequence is TGCAGTGCTACCAAACAAGCACACTATGGCTACACCTTC. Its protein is CSATKQAHYGYTF.

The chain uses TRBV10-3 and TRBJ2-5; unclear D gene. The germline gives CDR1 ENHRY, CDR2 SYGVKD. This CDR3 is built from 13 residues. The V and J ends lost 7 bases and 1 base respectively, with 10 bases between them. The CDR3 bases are TGTGCCATCACCTCGGGCAGCCAAGAGACCCAGTACTTC. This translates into CAITSGSQETQYF.

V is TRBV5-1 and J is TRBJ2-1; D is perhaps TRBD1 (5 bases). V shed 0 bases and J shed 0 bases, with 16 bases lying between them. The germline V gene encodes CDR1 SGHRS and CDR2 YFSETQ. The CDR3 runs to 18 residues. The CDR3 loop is CASSLGPQGVSSYNEQFF. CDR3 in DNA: TGCGCCAGCAGCTTGGGTCCTCAAGGGGTTAGCTCCTACAATGAGCAGTTCTTC.

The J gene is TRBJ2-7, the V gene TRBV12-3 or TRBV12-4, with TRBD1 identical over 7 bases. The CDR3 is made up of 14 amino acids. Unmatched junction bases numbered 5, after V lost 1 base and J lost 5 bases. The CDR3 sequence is CASSLGGQIDEQYF. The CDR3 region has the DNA TGTGCCAGCAGTTTAGGGGGACAGATTGACGAGCAGTACTTC.

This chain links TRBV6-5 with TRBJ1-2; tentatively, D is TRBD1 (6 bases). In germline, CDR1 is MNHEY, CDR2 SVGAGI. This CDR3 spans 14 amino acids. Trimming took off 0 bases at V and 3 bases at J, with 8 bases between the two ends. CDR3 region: CASSYSSGDYGYTF. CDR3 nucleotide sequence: TGTGCCAGCAGTTACTCTTCAGGGGACTATGGCTACACCTTC.

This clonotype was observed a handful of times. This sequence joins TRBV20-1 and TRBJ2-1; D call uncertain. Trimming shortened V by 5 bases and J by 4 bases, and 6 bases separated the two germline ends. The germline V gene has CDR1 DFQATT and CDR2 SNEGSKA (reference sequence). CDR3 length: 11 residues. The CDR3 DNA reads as TGCAGTGCTCCCGAATACAATGAGCAGTTCTTC. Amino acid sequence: CSAPEYNEQFF.

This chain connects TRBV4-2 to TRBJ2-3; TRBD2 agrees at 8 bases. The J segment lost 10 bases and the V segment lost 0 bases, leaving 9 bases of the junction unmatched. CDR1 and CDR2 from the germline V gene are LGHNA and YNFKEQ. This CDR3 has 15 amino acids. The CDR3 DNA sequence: TGTGCCAGCAGCCAAGAGGCGGACGGGAGGGAGGCGCAGTATTTT. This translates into CASSQEADGREAQYF.

CDR3 DNA: TGTGCCATCAGTGAAGAGAACACTGAAGCTTTCTTT. This sequence encodes CAISEENTEAFF. The genes are TRBV10-3 and TRBJ1-1, with unresolved D. The CDR3 extends over 12 amino acids. The V gene lost 3 bases and the J gene lost 1 base, with 3 bases spanning the gap. The germline CDR1 and CDR2 sequences are ENHRY and SYGVKD.

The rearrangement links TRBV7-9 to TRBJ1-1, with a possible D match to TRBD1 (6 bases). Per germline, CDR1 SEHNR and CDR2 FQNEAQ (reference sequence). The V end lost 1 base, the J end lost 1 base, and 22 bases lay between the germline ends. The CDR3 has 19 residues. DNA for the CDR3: TGTGCCAGCAGCTTAGAACAGGGAGGACGTCGGTCGAGGAACACTGAAGCTTTCTTT. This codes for CASSLEQGGRRSRNTEAFF.

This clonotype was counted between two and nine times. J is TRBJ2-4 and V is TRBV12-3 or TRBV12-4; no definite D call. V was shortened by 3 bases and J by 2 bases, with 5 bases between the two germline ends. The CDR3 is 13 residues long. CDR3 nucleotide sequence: TGTGCCAGCAGTTTTTTGTCCAAAAACATTCAGTACTTC. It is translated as CASSFLSKNIQYF.

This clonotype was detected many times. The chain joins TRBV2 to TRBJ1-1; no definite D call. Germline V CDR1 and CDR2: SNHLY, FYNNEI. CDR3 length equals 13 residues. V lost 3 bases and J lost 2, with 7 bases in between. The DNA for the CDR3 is TGTGCCAGCAGTGACAGGTATAACACTGAAGCTTTCTTT. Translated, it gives CASSDRYNTEAFF.

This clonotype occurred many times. This CDR3 is CASSRLAGFTDTQYF. CDR3 sequence (DNA): TGTGCCAGCAGTCGACTAGCGGGTTTCACAGATACGCAGTATTTT. This chain joins TRBV12-3 or TRBV12-4 and TRBJ2-3; TRBD2 agrees at 10 bases. V lost 5 bases to trimming and J lost 2 bases; unmatched junction nucleotides: 4. This CDR3 is 15 amino acids long.

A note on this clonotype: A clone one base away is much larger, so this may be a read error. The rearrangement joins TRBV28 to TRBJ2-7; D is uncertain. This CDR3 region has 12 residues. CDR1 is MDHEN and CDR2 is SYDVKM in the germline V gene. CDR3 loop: CPSSFTVYEQYF. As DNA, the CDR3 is TGTCCCAGCAGTTTCACAGTCTACGAGCAGTACTTC.

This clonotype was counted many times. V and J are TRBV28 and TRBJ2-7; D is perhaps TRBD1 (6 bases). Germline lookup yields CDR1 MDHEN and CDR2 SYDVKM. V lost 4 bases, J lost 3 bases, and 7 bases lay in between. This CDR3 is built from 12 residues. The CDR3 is CASSSGDYEQYF. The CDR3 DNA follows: TGTGCCAGCAGTTCAGGGGACTACGAGCAGTACTTC.